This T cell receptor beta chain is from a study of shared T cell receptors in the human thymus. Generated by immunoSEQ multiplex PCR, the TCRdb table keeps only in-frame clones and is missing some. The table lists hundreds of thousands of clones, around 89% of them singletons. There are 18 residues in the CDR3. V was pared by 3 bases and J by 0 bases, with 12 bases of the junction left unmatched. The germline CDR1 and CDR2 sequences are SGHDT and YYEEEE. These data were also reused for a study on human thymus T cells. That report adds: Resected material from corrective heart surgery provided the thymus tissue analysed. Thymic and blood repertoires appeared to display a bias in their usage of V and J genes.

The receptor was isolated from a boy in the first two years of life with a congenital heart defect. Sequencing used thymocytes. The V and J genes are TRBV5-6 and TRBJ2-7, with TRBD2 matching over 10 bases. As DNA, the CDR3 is TGTGCCAGCAGCTCTAAACCGGGACTAGCGAACAGCTCCTACGAGCAGTACTTC. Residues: CASSSKPGLANSSYEQYF.